This T cell receptor beta chain derives from a study of metastatic and nonmetastatic thyroid tumors. General observations from the study: When malignant thyroid tumors were compared with benign nodules, TCR beta diversity was reportedly significantly higher in the malignant tumors. This held in both blood and tumor samples.

In the original processing: CDR3 was compared across clinicopathological groups, and the resulting differences were used to build a distant-metastasis classifier for papillary thyroid cancer. MiXCR was used by TCRdb to re-call the PCR reads. The V and J calls follow TCRdb's processing rather than the paper's. The table lists just over 20,000 clones, more than 10% of them singletons. This clone was counted at least ten times. Antigen: not known. None of the patients had undergone any treatment ahead of thyroid surgery. The receptor's source is a male donor with papillary thyroid cancer or a benign thyroid nodule (not recorded which). Some clones in this sample may be carry-over from other donors' samples. The sequencing input was blood.

In DNA form, the CDR3 reads TGTGCCAGCAGCCCCCATAGCGGTTACAATGAGCAGTTCTTC. Its protein product is CASSPHSGYNEQFF. V and J are TRBV9 and TRBJ2-1, with D tentatively TRBD2 (6 bases). The CDR3 spans 14 residues. The germline CDR1 and CDR2 sequences are SGDLS and YYNGEE. The V gene lost 4 bases and the J gene lost 4 bases, with 12 bases spanning the gap.